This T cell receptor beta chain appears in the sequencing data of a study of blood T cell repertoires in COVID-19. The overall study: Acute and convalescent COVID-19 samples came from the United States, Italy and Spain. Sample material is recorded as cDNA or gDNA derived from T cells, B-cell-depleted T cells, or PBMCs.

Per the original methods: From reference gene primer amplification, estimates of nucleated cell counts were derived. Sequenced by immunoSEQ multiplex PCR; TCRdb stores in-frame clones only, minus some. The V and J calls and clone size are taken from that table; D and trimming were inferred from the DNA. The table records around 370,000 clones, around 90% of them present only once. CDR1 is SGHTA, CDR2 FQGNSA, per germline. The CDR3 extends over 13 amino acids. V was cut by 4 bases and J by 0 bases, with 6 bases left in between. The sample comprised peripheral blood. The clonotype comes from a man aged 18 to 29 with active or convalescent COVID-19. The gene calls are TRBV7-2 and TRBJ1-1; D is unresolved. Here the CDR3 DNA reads TGTGCCAGCAGCTCTCACATGAACACTGAAGCTTTCTTT. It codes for CASSSHMNTEAFF.